This is a list of T cell receptor beta chains from one sample in a study of T-cell memory formation after mild COVID-19. TCRdb reprocessed the 5' RACE reads via MiXCR and lists one record per CDR3 protein. The data hold under 110,000 distinct CDR3 sequences, with 9.5% to 15% observed a single time. The sample was PBMCs or a T cell subset sorted from them (not recorded which). These receptors originate from an adult woman who had mild COVID-19 (a few samples of this study predate the infection). Cell type and time point are not known. Each CDR3 is given without its conserved first and last residue.

ASTGTENTQY,TRBV9,TRBJ2-3
AISGPSGGAGETQY,TRBV10-3,TRBJ2-5
SVDWGGQGNEQF,TRBV29-1,TRBJ2-1
ASSPLGGSGTDTQY,TRBV7-2,TRBJ2-3
SVPWDREQEYGYT,TRBV29-1,TRBJ1-2
ASSLALGTDTQY,TRBV5-1,TRBJ2-3
ASSFDYEQF,TRBV12-3/TRBV12-4,TRBJ2-1
ASSPAVSNQPQH,TRBV7-9,TRBJ1-5
ASSQDLGSSTDTQY,TRBV4-2,TRBJ2-3
ASSPRDLRGDTQY,TRBV13,TRBJ2-3
ASKGQRERHTDTQY,TRBV5-4,TRBJ2-3
ASSSIPPGTGTYNEQF,TRBV7-3,TRBJ2-1
ATSYSGAGELF,TRBV24-1,TRBJ2-2
ASSLRGYSYEQY,TRBV13,TRBJ2-7
ASNLHGNEQF,TRBV2,TRBJ2-1
ASRLRTLGQGASYEQY,TRBV12-3/TRBV12-4,TRBJ2-7